Listed below are T cell receptor beta chains from one sample, sequenced in a study of cytomegalovirus exposure and HLA in healthy donors. The table came from immunoSEQ multiplex PCR; TCRdb's copy has only in-frame clones and leaves some out. This table has about 160,000 clones, roughly nine tenths appearing once. Material: PBMCs. These receptor sequences come from a woman between 18 and 29 years old in good health and CMV-seropositive. Both conserved end residues are part of each CDR3. A D gene is named only where the DNA matches it firmly. Part of the rows lack a size; the others show once, few, many or a class for expanded clones.

-	TRBV5-5	-	TRBJ2-3	CASRTSSDTQYF	TGTGCCAGCAGGACTAGTTCAGATACGCAGTATTTT
TRBD2	TRBV15	-	TRBJ2-7	CATSSRLAGAPEQYF	TGTGCCACCAGCTCCCGACTAGCGGGAGCACCCGAGCAGTACTTC
TRBD2	TRBV15	-	TRBJ2-7	CATSRMGLAYDEQYF	TGTGCCACCAGCAGAATGGGACTAGCTTACGACGAGCAGTACTTC
TRBD2	TRBV7-2	-	TRBJ2-3	CASSSEPLAGGLTDTQYF	TGTGCCAGCAGCTCCGAGCCTCTAGCGGGAGGTCTGACAGATACGCAGTATTTT
-	TRBV5-4	-	TRBJ2-7	CASSYPGAEAGYEQYF	TGTGCCAGCAGCTACCCCGGTGCGGAGGCAGGTTACGAGCAGTACTTC
-	TRBV6-4	-	TRBJ2-6	CASSRDIDSGANVLTF	TGTGCCAGCAGTAGGGACATCGACTCTGGGGCCAACGTCCTGACTTTC
TRBD2	TRBV10-3	-	TRBJ2-5	CAIRGLAEDQETQYF	TGTGCCATCAGGGGACTAGCGGAGGACCAGGAGACCCAGTACTTC
-	TRBV6-1	-	TRBJ1-2	CASSPRESYGYTF	TGTGCCAGCAGTCCCCGGGAGAGCTATGGCTACACCTTC
TRBD1	TRBV6-5	once	TRBJ1-3	CASSLNRGPGNTIYF	TGTGCCAGCAGTTTAAACAGGGGTCCCGGAAACACCATATATTTT
TRBD1	TRBV6-4	-	TRBJ2-1	CASSDSPGTGSYEQFF	TGTGCCAGCAGTGACTCTCCCGGGACAGGGTCTTATGAGCAGTTCTTC
-	TRBV30	-	TRBJ2-2	CAWRAGSSTGELFF	TGTGCCTGGAGGGCGGGAAGTAGCACCGGGGAGCTGTTTTTT
-	TRBV29-1	once	TRBJ1-3	CSVVKTGNTIYF	TGCAGCGTTGTTAAAACTGGAAACACCATATATTTT
-	TRBV30	-	TRBJ1-2	CAWSATGPNYGYTF	TGTGCCTGGAGTGCGACAGGACCGAACTATGGCTACACCTTC
-	TRBV6-1	-	TRBJ2-5	CASSEATSYRYF	TGTGCCAGCAGTGAAGCTACTAGTTATCGGTACTTC
TRBD2	TRBV11-2	-	TRBJ2-1	CASSLRLVWEGEQFF	TGTGCCAGCAGCCTACGACTAGTCTGGGAGGGCGAGCAGTTCTTC
TRBD2	TRBV7-2	-	TRBJ2-7	CASSLRLANYEQYF	TGTGCCAGCAGCTTAAGACTAGCGAACTACGAGCAGTACTTC
-	TRBV18	-	TRBJ2-7	CASSSPTGFEQYF	TGTGCCAGCTCATCCCCAACAGGGTTCGAGCAGTACTTC
-	TRBV7-8	-	TRBJ1-1	CASSLVQGMDTEAFF	TGTGCCAGCAGCTTAGTCCAGGGAATGGACACTGAAGCTTTCTTT
TRBD2	TRBV2	-	TRBJ2-5	CASPPGTSGTQETQYF	TGTGCCAGCCCCCCCGGGACTAGCGGGACCCAAGAGACCCAGTACTTC
TRBD2	TRBV6-1	-	TRBJ2-7	CASSATSGRAIPYEQYF	TGTGCCAGCAGTGCAACTAGCGGGAGGGCCATCCCTTACGAGCAGTACTTC
-	TRBV14	once	TRBJ2-5	CAAIPGEETQYF	TGTGCCGCCATACCGGGGGAAGAGACCCAGTACTTC
TRBD1	TRBV6-1	-	TRBJ2-5	CASSPWGQQETQYF	TGTGCCAGCAGTCCCTGGGGACAGCAAGAGACCCAGTACTTC
TRBD1	TRBV15	-	TRBJ2-4	CATSRPTGGIRNIQYF	TGTGCCACCAGCAGACCTACAGGGGGTATACGGAACATTCAGTACTTC
-	TRBV6-5	-	TRBJ1-5	CASSGGEQSQPQHF	TGTGCCAGCAGTGGAGGGGAGCAGAGTCAGCCCCAGCATTTT
TRBD1	TRBV6-5	-	TRBJ1-1	CASSSQGGEAFF	TGTGCCAGCAGCTCCCAGGGGGGTGAAGCTTTCTTT
TRBD2	TRBV28	-	TRBJ2-7	CASRDREETYEQYF	TGTGCCAGCAGAGATCGGGAGGAAACCTACGAGCAGTACTTC
TRBD2	TRBV18	-	TRBJ2-1	CASSPRGPTSGATNEQFF	TGTGCCAGCTCACCACGCGGCCCGACTAGCGGAGCGACCAATGAGCAGTTCTTC
TRBD1	TRBV4-2	-	TRBJ1-1	CASSPWSGTVNTEAFF	TGTGCCAGCAGCCCATGGTCGGGGACAGTGAACACTGAAGCTTTCTTT
TRBD2	TRBV5-6	-	TRBJ2-7	CASSLGLAGGVQYF	TGTGCCAGCAGCTTAGGACTAGCGGGAGGGGTGCAGTACTTC
TRBD2	TRBV27	once	TRBJ2-3	CASSLGLAGSSTDTQYF	TGTGCCAGCAGTTTAGGGCTAGCGGGGTCTAGCACAGATACGCAGTATTTT
TRBD2	TRBV11-1	-	TRBJ2-4	CASSLLAGAKNIQYF	TGTGCCAGCAGCTTACTAGCGGGAGCCAAAAACATTCAGTACTTC
-	TRBV5-6	-	TRBJ1-5	CASSRSGLVAGPQHF	TGTGCCAGCAGCCGATCAGGGCTCGTTGCTGGGCCCCAGCATTTT
-	TRBV5-4	-	TRBJ2-1	CASSYAGDELFF	TGTGCCAGCAGCTATGCGGGTGATGAGCTGTTCTTC
-	TRBV10-3	-	TRBJ1-5	CAISESGPAGVAPQHF	TGTGCCATCAGTGAGTCTGGCCCGGCAGGGGTCGCGCCCCAGCATTTT
-	TRBV4-2	-	TRBJ2-6	CASSQESRGSGANVLTF	TGTGCCAGCAGCCAAGAGTCCAGGGGCTCTGGGGCCAACGTCCTGACTTTC
TRBD1	TRBV11-3	-	TRBJ1-2	CASSLAGWTGAQGYTF	TGTGCCAGCAGCTTAGCGGGTTGGACAGGGGCACAGGGCTACACCTTC
TRBD2	TRBV4-3	-	TRBJ2-4	CASSRETGLAGAWAKNIQYF	TGCGCCAGCAGCCGAGAAACCGGACTAGCGGGAGCCTGGGCCAAAAACATTCAGTACTTC
TRBD2	TRBV19	-	TRBJ2-7	CASRLAGRASYEQYF	TGTGCCAGCAGACTAGCGGGCAGAGCCTCCTACGAGCAGTACTTC
-	TRBV7-9	once	TRBJ2-1	CASSLAAGHEQFF	TGTGCCAGCAGCTTAGCGGCGGGGCATGAGCAGTTCTTC
TRBD1	TRBV18	-	TRBJ1-1	CASSPLPGQGARTEAFF	TGTGCCAGCTCACCACTACCGGGACAGGGGGCGCGAACTGAAGCTTTCTTT
-	TRBV10-3	-	TRBJ2-1	CAISPGQGGEEQFF	TGTGCCATCAGTCCGGGCCAAGGAGGAGAGGAGCAGTTCTTC
TRBD2	TRBV7-8	-	TRBJ2-5	CASSLVRGSGGRLETQYF	TGTGCCAGCAGCTTAGTGAGAGGTTCGGGCGGGAGGTTGGAGACCCAGTACTTC
TRBD2	TRBV7-3	-	TRBJ2-5	CASSPPSGRGWETQYF	TGTGCCAGCAGTCCCCCTAGCGGGAGAGGATGGGAGACCCAGTACTTC